This TCR beta chain was recovered during a study of blood T cell repertoires in COVID-19. Participant reports of clinical history set cohort assignment. As handled by the study authors: By means of reference gene primer amplification, nucleated cell counts were estimated. Libraries were prepared by immunoSEQ multiplex PCR; TCRdb keeps only in-frame clonotypes and omits some of them. The V and J calls and clone size were taken over from that table, and D and trimming were inferred from the DNA. Of around 200,000 clones in the sample, just over 85% were seen once. V was clipped by 6 bases and J by 3 bases, with 2 bases between them. The CDR3 is 11 residues long.

Sequenced sample: PBMCs or T cells enriched from blood (not recorded which). The clonotype was recovered from a woman in her 40s with acute COVID-19. This rearrangement joins TRBV12-3 or TRBV12-4 to TRBJ1-4; D is unclear. The CDR3 reads CASSSNEKLFF. As DNA, the CDR3 is TGTGCCAGCAGCTCTAATGAAAAACTGTTTTTT.